This is a list of T cell receptor beta chains from one sample in a study of T-cell reconstitution after alpha-beta-depleted transplantation in children. In TCRdb, the PCR reads were re-called with MiXCR into one record per CDR3 protein. The sample shows about 610,000 distinct CDR3 sequences, roughly a tenth of them seen only once. Material: PBMCs from the stem cell graft donor, obtained from the stem cell graft. Receptors originate from a human donor who donated a stem cell graft to a child with acute myeloid leukemia. CDR3s include the opening cysteine and the closing phenylalanine or tryptophan. The D gene is left open where the match is weak. Clone size appears in some rows only: once, few, many, or a class for an expanded clone.

abundance | d_gene | j_gene | v_gene | CDR3aa | CDR3nt
- | TRBD2 | TRBJ2-7 | TRBV20-1 | CSAETSGYEQYF | TGCAGTGCAGAGACTAGCGGCTACGAGCAGTACTTC
- | TRBD1 | TRBJ2-7 | TRBV20-1 | CSAAPLGQAFSYEQYF | TGCAGTGCTGCCCCCCTGGGACAGGCTTTTTCCTACGAGCAGTACTTC
- | - | TRBJ1-1 | TRBV12-3/TRBV12-4 | CASTLGGGYTEAFF | TGTGCCAGCACCTTAGGGGGAGGCTACACTGAAGCTTTCTTT
many | - | TRBJ1-2 | TRBV20-1 | CSARDTNYGYTF | TGCAGTGCTAGAGACACAAACTATGGCTACACCTTC
- | TRBD1 | TRBJ1-5 | TRBV6-2/TRBV6-3 | CASCSRIPGQVWSNQPQHF | TGTGCCAGCTGCTCGAGAATCCCTGGACAGGTGTGGAGCAATCAGCCCCAGCATTTT
once | - | TRBJ2-3 | TRBV20-1 | CCARDVSGGQMDTQYF | TGCTGTGCTAGAGATGTGTCTGGCGGACAGATGGATACGCAGTATTTT
- | TRBD2 | TRBJ2-7 | TRBV23-1 | CASSQCHARGPLAGVLFRNYEQYF | TGCGCCAGCAGTCAATGCCATGCCCGGGGGCCCCTAGCGGGAGTCCTCTTCCGAAATTACGAGCAGTACTTC
- | - | TRBJ2-2 | TRBV6-2/TRBV6-3 | CASSYNWRNTGELFF | TGTGCCAGCAGTTACAATTGGCGGAACACCGGGGAGCTGTTTTTT
- | - | TRBJ1-1 | TRBV5-1 | CASSLKFGGGAEAFF | TGCGCCAGCAGCTTGAAGTTTGGGGGAGGGGCTGAAGCTTTCTTT
few | - | TRBJ2-5 | TRBV6-2/TRBV6-3 | CASGPGNGETQYF | TGTGCCAGCGGGCCAGGGAACGGAGAGACCCAGTACTTC
few | TRBD1 | TRBJ1-3 | TRBV7-9 | CASSLWDRGPGNTIYF | TGTGCCAGCAGCCTTTGGGACAGGGGGCCTGGAAACACCATATATTTT
- | - | TRBJ2-1 | TRBV28 | CASSSQPLNEQFF | TGTGCCAGCAGTTCCCAACCACTAAATGAGCAGTTCTTC
many | - | TRBJ2-1 | TRBV5-1 | CASSLGPSYNEQFF | TGCGCCAGCAGCTTGGGACCATCCTACAATGAGCAGTTCTTC
- | TRBD1 | TRBJ2-7 | TRBV7-2 | CASSFSRDRGKEQYF | TGTGCCAGCAGCTTTTCCCGGGACAGGGGAAAGGAGCAGTACTTC
- | - | TRBJ2-7 | TRBV20-1 | CSARGGGGRPNEQHF | TGCAGTGCTAGGGGTGGAGGGGGAAGACCCAACGAGCAGCACTTC
few | TRBD1 | TRBJ2-7 | TRBV7-2 | CASSPPGTGDSYEQYF | TGTGCCAGCAGCCCCCCGGGGACAGGGGACTCCTACGAGCAGTACTTC
few | - | TRBJ1-1 | TRBV27 | CASTLGGRGAEAFF | TGTGCCAGCACTTTAGGGGGGCGGGGTGCTGAAGCTTTCTTT
many | TRBD2 | TRBJ2-6 | TRBV5-1 | CASSSGLAGVLPGANVLTF | TGCGCCAGCAGCTCGGGACTAGCGGGAGTACTTCCCGGGGCCAACGTCCTGACTTTC
few | - | TRBJ2-3 | TRBV3-1 | CASSQRTGLGTQYF | TGTGCCAGCAGCCAACGTACAGGGTTGGGTACGCAGTATTTT
few | - | TRBJ1-1 | TRBV6-5 | CASSYSGPGTEAFF | TGTGCCAGCAGTTACTCGGGCCCGGGCACCGAAGCTTTCTTT
many | - | TRBJ2-7 | TRBV29-1 | CSVGAGGSSYEQYF | TGCAGCGTGGGGGCCGGTGGCAGCTCCTACGAGCAGTACTTC
few | TRBD2 | TRBJ2-3 | TRBV5-1 | CASSLRREVDTQYF | TGCGCCAGCAGCTTGCGACGGGAGGTAGATACGCAGTATTTT
few | - | TRBJ2-3 | TRBV4-1 | CASSQDQVAHTDTQYF | TGCGCCAGCAGCCAAGATCAGGTCGCACACACAGATACGCAGTATTTT
few | - | TRBJ2-1 | TRBV25-1 | CASSEWVGVGEQFF | TGTGCCAGCAGTGAATGGGTTGGGGTCGGTGAGCAGTTCTTC
many | - | TRBJ2-2 | TRBV5-1 | CASSLATPGELFF | TGCGCCAGCAGCTTGGCTACCCCCGGGGAGCTGTTTTTT
few | TRBD1 | TRBJ1-5 | TRBV24-1 | CATSARDRGPGYSNQPQHF | TGTGCCACCAGTGCCCGGGACAGGGGCCCGGGTTATAGCAATCAGCCCCAGCATTTT
- | TRBD2 | TRBJ2-2 | TRBV7-3 | CASSLIGLAATGELFF | TGTGCCAGCAGCTTAATAGGGCTAGCGGCCACCGGGGAGCTGTTTTTT
many | - | TRBJ1-1 | TRBV20-1 | CSARDPRNTEAFF | TGCAGTGCTAGAGATCCACGGAACACTGAAGCTTTCTTT
- | TRBD1 | TRBJ2-6 | TRBV28 | CASSSLGQARSGANVLNF | TGTGCCAGCAGTTCGCTGGGACAGGCCCGCTCTGGGGCCAACGTCCTGAATTTC
few | - | TRBJ2-7 | TRBV7-2 | CASSFGVRAYEQYF | TGTGCCAGCAGCTTCGGCGTCAGGGCCTACGAGCAGTACTTC
few | TRBD2 | TRBJ2-5 | TRBV3-1 | CASSPSERGKETQYF | TGTGCCAGCAGCCCCTCGGAGCGGGGGAAAGAGACCCAGTACTTC
many | TRBD1 | TRBJ1-1 | TRBV5-1 | CASRLTGARTEAFF | TGCGCCAGCAGACTGACAGGGGCGAGGACTGAAGCTTTCTTT
few | TRBD2 | TRBJ2-5 | TRBV12-5 | CASAAGGPSQETQYF | TGTGCTAGTGCCGCGGGAGGGCCTTCCCAAGAGACCCAGTACTTC
few | TRBD1 | TRBJ1-5 | TRBV27 | CASSSDRGLGGSNQPQHF | TGTGCCAGCAGCTCCGACAGGGGGCTGGGTGGTAGCAATCAGCCCCAGCATTTT
many | TRBD1 | TRBJ1-5 | TRBV4-2 | CASSQTDRENQPQHF | TGTGCCAGCAGCCAGACGGACAGGGAGAATCAGCCCCAGCATTTT
- | TRBD1 | TRBJ2-7 | TRBV5-1 | CASSRPGQVREQYF | TGCGCCAGCAGCCGTCCGGGACAGGTTCGCGAGCAGTACTTC
- | - | TRBJ2-2 | TRBV7-2 | CASSFGTGTRATGELFF | TGTGCCAGCAGCTTTGGAACGGGGACGCGGGCAACCGGGGAGCTGTTTTTT
many | TRBD1 | TRBJ2-5 | TRBV24-1 | CAVKGTTPGQQETQYF | TGTGCCGTCAAGGGTACGACTCCGGGACAGCAAGAGACCCAGTACTTC
- | TRBD2 | TRBJ2-1 | TRBV7-9 | CASSFWGASGANEQFF | TGTGCCAGCAGCTTTTGGGGGGCTAGCGGGGCCAATGAGCAGTTCTTC
- | TRBD2 | TRBJ2-5 | TRBV4-3 | CASSQDSGRATETQYF | TGCGCCAGCAGCCAAGATAGCGGGAGGGCCACTGAGACCCAGTACTTC
many | - | TRBJ2-1 | TRBV12-3/TRBV12-4 | CASTPSYSSYNEQFF | TGTGCCAGCACCCCCTCCTATAGCTCCTACAATGAGCAGTTCTTC
- | - | TRBJ2-7 | TRBV6-6 | CASNTRSSYEQYF | TGTGCCAGCAATACGAGGAGCTCCTACGAGCAGTACTTC
many | TRBD2 | TRBJ2-5 | TRBV20-1 | CSARDLPSSGLAGGAQYF | TGCAGTGCTAGAGATTTACCCTCCTCGGGACTAGCGGGAGGAGCCCAGTACTTC
few | TRBD2 | TRBJ2-1 | TRBV19 | CASGRLADRNEQFF | TGTGCCAGTGGCCGACTAGCGGATAGGAATGAGCAGTTCTTC
- | - | TRBJ2-4 | TRBV29-1 | CSVEDPRAKNIQYF | TGCAGCGTTGAAGATCCCCGGGCCAAAAACATTCAGTACTTC
few | TRBD2 | TRBJ2-3 | TRBV20-1 | CSASRASGNTDTQYF | TGCAGTGCGAGTAGGGCTAGCGGTAACACAGATACGCAGTATTTT
- | - | TRBJ2-7 | TRBV15 | CATSRDLASEQYF | TGTGCCACCAGCAGAGACCTGGCCAGCGAGCAGTACTTC
- | TRBD2 | TRBJ2-1 | TRBV12-3/TRBV12-4 | CASSLGLAENEQFF | TGTGCCAGCAGTTTGGGGCTAGCGGAGAATGAGCAGTTCTTC
few | TRBD1 | TRBJ1-1 | TRBV6-5 | CASNRSPGTGGMNTEAFF | TGTGCCAGCAACCGAAGCCCCGGGACAGGGGGGATGAACACTGAAGCTTTCTTT
- | TRBD1 | TRBJ1-1 | TRBV29-1 | CSVGGGTGGAFF | TGCAGCGTTGGGGGGGGCACAGGGGGAGCTTTCTTT